The 10 T cell receptor beta chains listed next were all sequenced from one sample in a study of response to subunit inactivated influenza vaccine. TCRdb fed the RT-PCR reads into MiXCR, producing one record per CDR3 protein. Among approximately 300,000 distinct CDR3 sequences, approximately 21% were seen once, and the ten largest hold over 9%. Sequences were derived from PBMCs from blood, sampled less than 22 months after vaccination. All receptors come from a man between 50 and 69 years old who received an inactivated influenza vaccine.

The chain combines TRBV11-1 with TRBJ2-1, with no clear D. CDR3 size: 14 residues. Looked up from germline, CDR1 is SGHAT and CDR2 is FQDESV (reference sequence). Trimming took off 0 bases at V and 3 bases at J, with 6 bases between the two ends. CDR3 loop: CASSLADRYNEQFF. DNA of the CDR3: TGTGCCAGCAGCTTAGCGGACCGCTACAATGAGCAGTTCTTC.

This chain connects TRBV4-1 to TRBJ2-4; TRBD1 matches 10 bases. Germline CDR1 reads MGHRA; CDR2 reads YSYEKL. V shed 3 bases and J 6 bases; nucleotides not matched to a gene: 5. This CDR3 spans 15 amino acids. The CDR3 here is CASSQPRDRGNIQYF. The CDR3 nucleotides read TGCGCCAGCAGCCAGCCCAGGGACAGGGGAAACATTCAGTACTTC.

The chain uses TRBV16 and TRBJ1-5; 7 bases are shared with TRBD1. Germline V lookup: CDR1 KGHSY, CDR2 FQNENV. V trimming: 0 bases; J trimming: 5 bases; junction bases outside the gene matches: 4. The CDR3 covers 15 residues. The CDR3 bases are TGTGCCAGCAGCCAATCTTCAGGGGGTTATCAGCCCCAGCATTTT. Protein product: CASSQSSGGYQPQHF. Using reference TRBV16 and TRBJ1-5 for the parts outside the CDR3, the full variable domain is GEEVAQTPKHLVRGEGQKAKLYCAPIKGHSYVFWYQQVLKNEFKFLISFQNENVFDETGMPKERFSAKCLPNSPCSLEIQATKLEDSAVYFCASSQSSGGYQPQHFGDGTRLSIL.

This clonotype has ten or more counts. The chain carries TRBV7-8 and TRBJ1-1, with D possibly matching TRBD1 (6 bases). Germline V lookup: CDR1 SGHVS, CDR2 FQNEAQ. Trimming pared 1 base from V and 4 bases from J, leaving 10 bases between. There are 14 residues in the CDR3. The CDR3 here is CASSLEDSGTEAFF. The CDR3 DNA reads TGTGCCAGCAGCTTAGAGGACAGTGGCACTGAAGCTTTCTTT.

V and J are TRBV7-2 and TRBJ2-1, with D hard to call. CDR1 is SGHTA, CDR2 FQGNSA, per germline. With 4 bases removed from V and 2 bases from J, the gap between germline ends came to 9 bases. The CDR3 sequence is 14 residues long. The DNA for the CDR3 is TGTGCCAGCAGCTCGACTTGGCCCTACAATGAGCAGTTCTTC. Residues: CASSSTWPYNEQFF.

The chain couples TRBV28 to TRBJ2-7; tentatively, D is TRBD1 or TRBD2 (5 bases each). Per the germline V gene, CDR1 is MDHEN and CDR2 is SYDVKM. V gave up 3 bases and J gave up 0 bases, with 12 bases separating them. The CDR3 has 15 amino acids. DNA for the CDR3: TGTGCCAGCAGTTTGAGGGGCCCGAGCTCCTACGAGCAGTACTTC. It yields the protein CASSLRGPSSYEQYF.

This clonotype was counted many times. This sequence joins TRBV2 and TRBJ2-7; the D is unclear. Trimming cost V 10 bases and J 2 bases, with 9 bases left between them. This CDR3 has 11 amino acids. The germline V gene has CDR1 SNHLY and CDR2 FYNNEI. CDR3 sequence: CATSIAYEQYF. In DNA, the CDR3 is TGTGCCACCTCGATAGCCTACGAGCAGTACTTC.

The J gene is TRBJ2-3, the V gene TRBV9; the D gene is possibly TRBD2 (6 bases). V dropped 0 bases and J dropped 5 bases, with 16 bases sitting between them. The CDR3 is 16 residues long. Looked up from germline, CDR1 is SGDLS and CDR2 is YYNGEE. The CDR3 bases are TGTGCCAGCAGCGTAGGAATTAGCGCCGGGGGAGATACGCAGTATTTT. It specifies CASSVGISAGGDTQYF.

The chain couples TRBV28 to TRBJ2-5; D call uncertain. The CDR3 is 15 residues long. Per the germline V gene, CDR1 is MDHEN and CDR2 is SYDVKM. Trimming stripped 3 bases from V and 5 bases from J, with 16 bases between. Here the CDR3 reads CASSFIRVRLETQYF. CDR3 coding DNA: TGTGCCAGCAGTTTCATTCGGGTTCGGCTGGAGACCCAGTACTTC.

V and J are TRBV5-4 and TRBJ2-3; 9 bases line up with TRBD2. The germline V gene has CDR1 SGHNT and CDR2 YYREEE (reference sequence). V was clipped by 3 bases and J by 3 bases; unmatched bases: 20. This CDR3 contains 20 residues. CDR3 sequence reads: CASSSRPPSGLASNTDTQYF. CDR3 DNA: TGTGCCAGCAGCTCGCGTCCACCCTCGGGACTAGCTTCGAATACAGATACGCAGTATTTT.